These 12 T cell receptor beta chains were all obtained from the same sample, sequenced in a study of cytomegalovirus exposure and HLA in healthy donors. Primers included in the PCR were 60 Vbeta and 13 Jbeta primers. Clones were sequenced by immunoSEQ multiplex PCR, and TCRdb holds only the in-frame ones, with some missing. Of fewer than 250,000 clones listed, about four fifths are singletons. Sample: PBMCs. These TCRs come from a man younger than 40 in good health and CMV-seronegative.

The CDR3 DNA reads TGTGCCAGCAGGTTGCGGGTCATGAACACTGAAGCTTTCTTT. It encodes CASRLRVMNTEAFF. The chain couples TRBV2 to TRBJ1-1, with D hard to call. Germline V gene sequence: CDR1 SNHLY, CDR2 FYNNEI. V was shortened by 6 bases and J by 0 bases, with 11 bases between the two germline ends. The CDR3 is made up of 14 amino acids. The variable domain in full, completed from reference TRBV2 and TRBJ1-1, reads EPEVTQTPSHQVTQMGQEVILRCVPISNHLYFYWYRQILGQKVEFLVSFYNNEISEKSEIFDDQFSVERPDGSNFTLKIRSTKLEDSAMYFCASRLRVMNTEAFFGQGTRLTVV.

The chain has TRBV7-2 and TRBJ2-7; a possible D gene is TRBD1 (6 bases). V was pared by 0 bases and J by 2 bases, with 11 bases between. This CDR3 has 15 residues. CDR1 and CDR2 from the germline V gene are SGHTA and FQGNSA. The CDR3 DNA sequence: TGTGCCAGCAGCTTAGCTTGGGACATACCCTACGAGCAGTACTTC. Amino acid sequence: CASSLAWDIPYEQYF.

The chain employs TRBV28 and TRBJ1-2; D is ambiguous. From germline, CDR1 is MDHEN and CDR2 SYDVKM. V was cut by 2 bases and J by 5 bases, with 9 bases left in between. CDR3 length: 13 amino acids. The CDR3 DNA follows: TGTGCCAGCAGTTTACCCCTTCTTTATGGCTACACCTTC. This encodes CASSLPLLYGYTF.

V gene TRBV4-1 combines with J gene TRBJ2-5; 8 bases line up with TRBD2. With the DNA end fitting TRBJ2-7 better, the J assignment may be wrong. CDR3 length equals 15 residues. Germline V lookup: CDR1 MGHRA, CDR2 YSYEKL. The CDR3 DNA is TGCGCCAGCAGCCAAGGAGACCGGGGGGGGGACGAGCAGTACTTC. Translation gives CASSQGDRGGDEQYF.

In its sample, this clone was seen a few times. This chain joins TRBV6-1 and TRBJ2-3; 9 bases are a match to TRBD1. Germline V gives CDR1 MNHNS, CDR2 SASEGT. Losses at the gene ends were 6 bases for V and 5 bases for J; bases not matched to a gene: 9. The CDR3 has 15 amino acids. CDR3 sequence: CASRTGTGLGDTQYF. The CDR3 bases are TGTGCCAGCAGGACCGGGACAGGGCTGGGAGATACGCAGTATTTT.

The gene calls are TRBV5-1 and TRBJ1-2; 8 nucleotides align to TRBD1. J was trimmed by 7 bases and V by 0 bases; bases with no gene match: 5. Germline-derived CDR1 and CDR2 are SGHRS and YFSETQ. This CDR3 spans 14 amino acids. CDR3 nucleotides: TGCGCCAGCAGCTTGGCCCAGGGGGCGCGTGGCTACACCTTC. The encoded protein is CASSLAQGARGYTF.

The chain is built from TRBV4-1 and TRBJ2-3; D perhaps matches TRBD2 (6 bases). Germline V gives CDR1 MGHRA, CDR2 YSYEKL. The length of the CDR3 is 17 residues. V gave up 0 bases and J gave up 2 bases, with 15 bases separating them. The CDR3 DNA sequence: TGCGCCAGCAGCCAAGACGCAATTGGGACTTTCACAGATACGCAGTATTTT. Encoded protein: CASSQDAIGTFTDTQYF.

This clone was observed a few times. V is TRBV25-1 and J is TRBJ2-7; tentative D call: TRBD2 (6 bases). Trimming took off 4 bases at V and 0 bases at J, with 19 bases between the two ends. CDR3 size: 17 residues. The germline CDR1 and CDR2 sequences are MGHDK and SYGVNS. For the CDR3, the DNA is TGTGCCAGCAGTGGGTGGGGGGAGCAAGCCCTCTCCTACGAGCAGTACTTC. Its protein is CASSGWGEQALSYEQYF.

This chain joins TRBV5-4 and TRBJ2-1, with 7 bases lining up with TRBD2. Germline-derived CDR1 and CDR2 are SGHNT and YYREEE (reference sequence). Germline trimming cut 2 bases from V and 1 base from J; bases unmatched to any gene: 6. The CDR3 totals 16 residues. The CDR3 here is CASSLGGGGSYNEQFF. CDR3 sequence (DNA): TGTGCCAGCAGCTTAGGCGGGGGAGGATCCTACAATGAGCAGTTCTTC.

V and J are TRBV11-2 and TRBJ1-2; TRBD1 agrees at 8 bases. This CDR3 is built from 19 residues. The ends lost 2 bases at V and 7 bases at J; junction bases unmatched: 21. The germline CDR1 and CDR2 sequences are SGHAT and FQNNGV. The CDR3 DNA is TGTGCCAGCAGCTTAATAAGAGGCCGTCCGGGACAGGACGCTTTTGGCTACACCTTC. Protein product: CASSLIRGRPGQDAFGYTF. The whole variable domain, remainder taken from reference TRBV11-2 and TRBJ1-2, is EAGVAQSPRYKIIEKRQSVAFWCNPISGHATLYWYQQILGQGPKLLIQFQNNGVVDDSQLPKDRFSAERLKGVDSTLKIQPAKLEDSAVYLCASSLIRGRPGQDAFGYTFGSGTRLTVV.

This chain joins TRBV6-4 and TRBJ2-2, with a possible D match to TRBD1 (7 bases). The germline V and J ends were trimmed by 0 bases and 5 bases, with 13 bases remaining between them. Germline CDR1 MRHNA, CDR2 SNTAGT. This CDR3 contains 16 residues. CDR3: CASSDSSAGGTGELFF. DNA of the CDR3: TGTGCCAGCAGTGACTCGTCGGCAGGGGGGACCGGGGAGCTGTTTTTT.

V is TRBV7-9 and J is TRBJ2-1; D may be TRBD1 (6 bases). CDR1 is SEHNR, CDR2 FQNEAQ, per germline (reference sequence). The CDR3 is 16 residues long. The V end was cut by 4 bases, the J end by 4 bases, with 17 bases between. Written as DNA, the CDR3 is TGTGCCAGCAGCTACCCGACAGGTTTATTTTACAATGAGCAGTTCTTC. Encoded protein: CASSYPTGLFYNEQFF.